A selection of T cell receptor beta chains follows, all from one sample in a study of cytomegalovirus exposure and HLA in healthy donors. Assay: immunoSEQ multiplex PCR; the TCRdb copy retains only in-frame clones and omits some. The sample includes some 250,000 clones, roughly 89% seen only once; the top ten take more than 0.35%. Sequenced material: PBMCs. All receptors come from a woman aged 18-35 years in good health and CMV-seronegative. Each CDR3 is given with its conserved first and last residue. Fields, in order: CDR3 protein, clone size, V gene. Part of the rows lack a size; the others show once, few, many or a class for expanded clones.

CDR3: CASSLSWGLNQETQYF; size: .; V: TRBV27
CDR3: CASSPERAGGGETQYF; size: once; V: TRBV7-2
CDR3: CASSTGGTEAFF; size: once; V: TRBV4-3
CDR3: CASSYGGPGQGEKLFF; size: .; V: TRBV6-5
CDR3: CASSLSSGGSSTDTQYF; size: .; V: TRBV7-6
CDR3: CASSLAGTGSEQYF; size: .; V: TRBV5-1
CDR3: CASSLGGRARDTEAFF; size: .; V: TRBV16
CDR3: CARLITGAYGEAFF; size: .; V: TRBV5-1
CDR3: CASSYGGAMGYGYTF; size: .; V: TRBV6-5
CDR3: CASSLGSGGLGETQYF; size: .; V: TRBV7-9
CDR3: CASSPGRASFYGYTF; size: .; V: TRBV6-5